This is a list of T cell receptor beta chains from one sample in a study of blood T cell repertoires in COVID-19. Only in-frame clones appear in the TCRdb table, and some are missing; sequencing was by immunoSEQ multiplex PCR. The data show a few hundred thousand clones, with roughly 80% seen just once and around 9.3% held by the top ten. The sample was peripheral blood. These receptors were taken from a woman aged 80 or over with acute or convalescent COVID-19. The CDR3 runs from the conserved cysteine through the conserved F or W. Fields, in order: clone size, J gene, D gene, V gene, CDR3 DNA, CDR3 protein. A D gene is named only where the DNA matches it firmly. Clone size appears in some rows only: once, few, many, or a class for an expanded clone.

>-|TRBJ1-4|TRBD1|TRBV9
TGTGCCAGCAGCCCCTCCGGGACAGGGGTTGAAAAACTGTTTTTT
CASSPSGTGVEKLFF
>few|TRBJ1-2|-|TRBV14
TGTGCCAGCAGCCCCCTGGGGGGCTATGGCTACACCTTC
CASSPLGGYGYTF
>-|TRBJ1-1|-|TRBV5-1
TGCGCCAGCAGCTTGGAGGGGATGAACACTGAAGCTTTCTTT
CASSLEGMNTEAFF
>-|TRBJ1-3|-|TRBV5-8
TGTGCCAGCAGCTTTGGCGGAGACTCTGGAAACACCATATATTTT
CASSFGGDSGNTIYF
>-|TRBJ2-3|TRBD2|TRBV3-1/TRBV3-2
TGTGCCAGCAGCCAAGTGGCGACTAGCGGGAGCTCGGCGCAGTATTTT
CASSQVATSGSSAQYF
>-|TRBJ2-7|TRBD1|TRBV11-2
TGTGCCAGCAGCTTAGCTGGGACAGGGTCCTACGAGCAGTACTTC
CASSLAGTGSYEQYF
>-|TRBJ1-5|-|TRBV4-2
TGTGCCAGCAGCCAAGCAGGTACCCAAGTTGGGGGGTGGCCCCAGCATTTT
CASSQAGTQVGGWPQHF
>-|TRBJ1-1|-|TRBV19
TGTGCCAGTAGCCAGAGGGTGTGGGGAACGGCTGAAGCTTTCTTT
CASSQRVWGTAEAFF
>-|TRBJ1-1|-|TRBV19
TGTGCCAGTAGTACGGGGTCCATGAACACTGAAGCTTTCTTT
CASSTGSMNTEAFF
>-|TRBJ2-3|-|TRBV6-5
TGTGCCGTCCCGGGGGTGAACACAGATACGCAGTATTTT
CAVPGVNTDTQYF
>-|TRBJ1-3|-|TRBV11-1
TGTGCCAGCAGCTTCGGACAGTCCGGAAACACCATATATTTT
CASSFGQSGNTIYF
>few|TRBJ1-4|-|TRBV20-1
TGCAGTGCTGTGGTCGGAGGTAAACTGTTTTTT
CSAVVGGKLFF
>once|TRBJ2-1|-|TRBV28
TGTGCCAGCAGTTTGCTAAGGACTGTAAATGAGCAGTTCTTC
CASSLLRTVNEQFF
>-|TRBJ1-3|-|TRBV5-4
TGTGCCAGCAGCGGGGACACTGGAAACACCATATATTTT
CASSGDTGNTIYF
>-|TRBJ1-1|-|TRBV29-1
TGCAGCCTAACCCAGGGAGGCACTGAAGCTTTCTTT
CSLTQGGTEAFF
>-|TRBJ2-3|-|TRBV7-2
TGTGCCAGCAGCAGACCGGGCGGGGCAGATACGCAGTATTTT
CASSRPGGADTQYF
>-|TRBJ1-6|-|TRBV27
TGTGCCAGCAGTTACACGACAGAAGGCTCCTATAATTCACCCCTCCACTTT
CASSYTTEGSYNSPLHF
>few|TRBJ2-3|-|TRBV20-1
TGCAGTGCTAGCTACACAGATACGCAGTATTTT
CSASYTDTQYF
>-|TRBJ2-5|-|TRBV19
TGTGCCAGTAGACAGGACAGAGGGGCCCAAGAGACCCAGTACTTC
CASRQDRGAQETQYF
>few|TRBJ2-3|-|TRBV24-1
TGTGCCACCAGTGATTGGGGGGGCCCGGTTACGCAGTATTTT
CATSDWGGPVTQYF
>-|TRBJ2-1|TRBD2|TRBV13
TGTGCCAGCAGCACCGGGACTAGGTACAATGAGCAGTTCTTC
CASSTGTRYNEQFF
>-|TRBJ1-3|TRBD1|TRBV7-9
TGTGCCAGCAGCACCAGCGTCGAGGGGGCAGTATATGGAAACACCATATATTTT
CASSTSVEGAVYGNTIYF
>-|TRBJ1-3|TRBD1|TRBV24-1
TGTGCCACCAGTGATTTGGCAGGGGGCTCTGGAAACACCATATATTTT
CATSDLAGGSGNTIYF
>-|TRBJ2-5|-|TRBV11-2
TGTGCCAGCAGCTTACAGGGTAGGGAAGAGACCCAGTACTTC
CASSLQGREETQYF
>-|TRBJ2-1|TRBD2|TRBV4-1
TGCGCCAGCAGCCAAGCCCTATCCAGCGGGAGGGAGTACAATGAGCAGTTCTTC
CASSQALSSGREYNEQFF
>-|TRBJ1-2|TRBD1|TRBV11-3
TGTGCCAGCAGCCCCGGGGGACAGATCTATGGCTACACCTTC
CASSPGGQIYGYTF
>-|TRBJ2-1|-|TRBV19
TGTGCCAGTAGTACAGGGAACTACAATGAGCAGTTCTTC
CASSTGNYNEQFF